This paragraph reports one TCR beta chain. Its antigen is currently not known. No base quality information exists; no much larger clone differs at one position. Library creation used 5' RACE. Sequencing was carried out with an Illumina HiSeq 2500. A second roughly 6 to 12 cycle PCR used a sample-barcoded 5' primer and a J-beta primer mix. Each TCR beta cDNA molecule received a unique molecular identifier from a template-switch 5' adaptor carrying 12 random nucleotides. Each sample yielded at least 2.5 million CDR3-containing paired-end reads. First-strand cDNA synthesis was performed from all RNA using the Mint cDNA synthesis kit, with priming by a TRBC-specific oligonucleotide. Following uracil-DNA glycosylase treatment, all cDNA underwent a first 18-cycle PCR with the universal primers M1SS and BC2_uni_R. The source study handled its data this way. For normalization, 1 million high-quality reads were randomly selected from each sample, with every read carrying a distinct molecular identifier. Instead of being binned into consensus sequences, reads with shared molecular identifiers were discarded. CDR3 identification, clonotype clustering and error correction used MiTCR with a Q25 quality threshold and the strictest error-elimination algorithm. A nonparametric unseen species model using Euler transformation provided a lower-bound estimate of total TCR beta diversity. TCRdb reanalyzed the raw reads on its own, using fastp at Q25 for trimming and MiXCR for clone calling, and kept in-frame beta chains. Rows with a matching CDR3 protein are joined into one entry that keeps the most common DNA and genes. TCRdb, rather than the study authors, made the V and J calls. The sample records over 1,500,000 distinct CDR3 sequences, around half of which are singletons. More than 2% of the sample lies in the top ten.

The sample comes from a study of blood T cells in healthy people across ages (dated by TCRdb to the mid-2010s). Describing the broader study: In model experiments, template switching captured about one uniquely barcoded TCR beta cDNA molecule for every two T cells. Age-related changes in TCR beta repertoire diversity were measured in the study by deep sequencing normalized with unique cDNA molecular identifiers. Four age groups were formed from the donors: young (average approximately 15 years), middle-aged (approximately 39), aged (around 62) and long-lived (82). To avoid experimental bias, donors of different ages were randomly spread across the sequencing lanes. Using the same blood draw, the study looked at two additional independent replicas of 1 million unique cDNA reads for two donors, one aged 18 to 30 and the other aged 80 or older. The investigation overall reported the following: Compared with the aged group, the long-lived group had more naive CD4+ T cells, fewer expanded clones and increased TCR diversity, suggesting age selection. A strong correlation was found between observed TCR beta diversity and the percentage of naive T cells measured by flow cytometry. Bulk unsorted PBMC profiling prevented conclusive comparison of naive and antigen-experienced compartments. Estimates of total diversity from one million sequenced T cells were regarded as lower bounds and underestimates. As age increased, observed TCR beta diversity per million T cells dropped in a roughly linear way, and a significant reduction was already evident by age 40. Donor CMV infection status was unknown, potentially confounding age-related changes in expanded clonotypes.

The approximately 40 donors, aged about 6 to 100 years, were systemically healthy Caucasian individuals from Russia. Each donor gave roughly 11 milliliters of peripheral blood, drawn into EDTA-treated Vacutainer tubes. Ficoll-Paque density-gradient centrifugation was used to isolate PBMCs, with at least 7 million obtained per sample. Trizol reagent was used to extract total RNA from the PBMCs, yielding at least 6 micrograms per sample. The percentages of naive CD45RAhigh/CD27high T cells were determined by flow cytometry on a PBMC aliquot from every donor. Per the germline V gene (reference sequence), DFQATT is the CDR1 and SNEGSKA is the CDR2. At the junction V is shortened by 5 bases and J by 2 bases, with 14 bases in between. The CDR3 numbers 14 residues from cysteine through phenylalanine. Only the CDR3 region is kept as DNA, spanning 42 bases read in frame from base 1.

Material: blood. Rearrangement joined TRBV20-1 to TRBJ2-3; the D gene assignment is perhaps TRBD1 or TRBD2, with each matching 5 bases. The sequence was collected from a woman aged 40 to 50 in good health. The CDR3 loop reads CSARMGTVTDTQYF. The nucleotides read TGCAGTGCTCGAATGGGGACGGTCACAGATACGCAGTATTTT.